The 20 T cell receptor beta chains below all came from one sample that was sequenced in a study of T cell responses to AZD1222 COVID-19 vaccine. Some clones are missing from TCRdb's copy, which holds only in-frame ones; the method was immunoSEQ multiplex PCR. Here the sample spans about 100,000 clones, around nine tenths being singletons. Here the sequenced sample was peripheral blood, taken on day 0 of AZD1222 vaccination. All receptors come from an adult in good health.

Here the CDR3 DNA reads TGTGCCAGCAGCCCGGACCCAGGGACTAGCGAGTCCTACGAGCAGTACTTC. Encoded protein: CASSPDPGTSESYEQYF. V is TRBV5-4 and J is TRBJ2-7, with 10 nucleotides matching TRBD2. The CDR3 contains 17 residues. V shed 4 bases and J 1 base; nucleotides not matched to a gene: 11. The V gene's germline CDR1 is SGHNT and CDR2 YYREEE (reference sequence).

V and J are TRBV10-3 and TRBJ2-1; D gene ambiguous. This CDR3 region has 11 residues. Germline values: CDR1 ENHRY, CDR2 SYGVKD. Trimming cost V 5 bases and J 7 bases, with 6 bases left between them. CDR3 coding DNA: TGTGCCATCAGTTTGGCAAATGAGCAGTTCTTC. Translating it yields CAISLANEQFF.

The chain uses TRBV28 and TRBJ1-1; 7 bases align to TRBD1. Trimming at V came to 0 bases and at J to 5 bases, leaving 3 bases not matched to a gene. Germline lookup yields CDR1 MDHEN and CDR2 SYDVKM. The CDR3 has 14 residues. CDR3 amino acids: CASSLWRGRTEAFF. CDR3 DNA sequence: TGTGCCAGCAGTTTATGGAGGGGGCGGACTGAAGCTTTCTTT.

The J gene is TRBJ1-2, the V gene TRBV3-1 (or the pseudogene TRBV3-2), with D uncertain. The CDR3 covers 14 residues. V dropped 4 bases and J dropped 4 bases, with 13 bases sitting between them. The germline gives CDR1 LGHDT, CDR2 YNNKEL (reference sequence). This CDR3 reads CASSPPPGTYGYTF. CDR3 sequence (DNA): TGTGCCAGCAGCCCCCCCCCAGGTACCTATGGCTACACCTTC.

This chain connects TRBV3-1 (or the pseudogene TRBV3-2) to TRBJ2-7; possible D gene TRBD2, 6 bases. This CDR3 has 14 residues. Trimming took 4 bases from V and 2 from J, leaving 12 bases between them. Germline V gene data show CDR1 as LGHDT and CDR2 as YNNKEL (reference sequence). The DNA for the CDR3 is TGTGCCAGCAGCCCGGGACTTAAAACCTACGAGCAGTACTTC. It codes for CASSPGLKTYEQYF.

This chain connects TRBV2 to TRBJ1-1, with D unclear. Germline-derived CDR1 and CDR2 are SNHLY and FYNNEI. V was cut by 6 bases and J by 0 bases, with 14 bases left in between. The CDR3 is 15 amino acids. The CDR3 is CASSLRTALNTEAFF. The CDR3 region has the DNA TGTGCCAGCAGCCTAAGGACGGCTTTGAACACTGAAGCTTTCTTT. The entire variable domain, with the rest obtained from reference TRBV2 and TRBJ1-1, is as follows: EPEVTQTPSHQVTQMGQEVILRCVPISNHLYFYWYRQILGQKVEFLVSFYNNEISEKSEIFDDQFSVERPDGSNFTLKIRSTKLEDSAMYFCASSLRTALNTEAFFGQGTRLTVV.

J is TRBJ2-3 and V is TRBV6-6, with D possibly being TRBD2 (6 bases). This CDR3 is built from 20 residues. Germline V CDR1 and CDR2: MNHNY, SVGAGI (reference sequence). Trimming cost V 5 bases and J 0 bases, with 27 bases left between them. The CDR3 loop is CASSPSGGALYEISTDTQYF. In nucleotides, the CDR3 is TGTGCCAGCAGTCCCTCCGGGGGAGCACTGTATGAGATTAGCACAGATACGCAGTATTTT.

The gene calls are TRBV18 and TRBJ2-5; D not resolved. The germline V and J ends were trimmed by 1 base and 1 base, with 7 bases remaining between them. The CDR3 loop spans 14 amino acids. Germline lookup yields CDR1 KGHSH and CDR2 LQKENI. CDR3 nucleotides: TGTGCCAGCTCACCACAGAAGGGCCAAGAGACCCAGTACTTC. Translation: CASSPQKGQETQYF.

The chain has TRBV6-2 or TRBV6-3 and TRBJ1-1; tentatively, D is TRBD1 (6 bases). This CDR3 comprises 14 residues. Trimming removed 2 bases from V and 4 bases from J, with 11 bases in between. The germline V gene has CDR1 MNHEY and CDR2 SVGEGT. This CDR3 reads CASSYPQGSTEAFF. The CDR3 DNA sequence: TGTGCCAGCAGTTACCCACAGGGTAGCACTGAAGCTTTCTTT.

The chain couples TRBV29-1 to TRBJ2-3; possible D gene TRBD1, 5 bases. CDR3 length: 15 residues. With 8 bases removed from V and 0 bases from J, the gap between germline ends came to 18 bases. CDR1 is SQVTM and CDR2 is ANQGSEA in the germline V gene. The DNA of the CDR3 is TGCAGCCACAATAGGGGCGCCTCTAGCACAGATACGCAGTATTTT. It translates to CSHNRGASSTDTQYF.

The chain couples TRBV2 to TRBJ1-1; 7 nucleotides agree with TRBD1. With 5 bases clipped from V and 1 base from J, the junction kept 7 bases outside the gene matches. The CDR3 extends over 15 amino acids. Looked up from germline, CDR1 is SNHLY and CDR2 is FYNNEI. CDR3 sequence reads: CASSRSTGSNTEAFF. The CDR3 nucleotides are TGTGCCAGCAGTCGTTCGACAGGGTCGAACACTGAAGCTTTCTTT. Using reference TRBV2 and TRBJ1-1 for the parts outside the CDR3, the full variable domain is EPEVTQTPSHQVTQMGQEVILRCVPISNHLYFYWYRQILGQKVEFLVSFYNNEISEKSEIFDDQFSVERPDGSNFTLKIRSTKLEDSAMYFCASSRSTGSNTEAFFGQGTRLTVV.

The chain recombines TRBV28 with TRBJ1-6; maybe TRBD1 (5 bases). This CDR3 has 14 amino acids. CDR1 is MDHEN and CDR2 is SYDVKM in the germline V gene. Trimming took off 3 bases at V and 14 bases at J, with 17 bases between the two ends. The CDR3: CASSLRQGVRSLHF. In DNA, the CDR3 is TGTGCCAGCAGTTTGAGGCAGGGAGTTCGGTCCCTCCACTTT.

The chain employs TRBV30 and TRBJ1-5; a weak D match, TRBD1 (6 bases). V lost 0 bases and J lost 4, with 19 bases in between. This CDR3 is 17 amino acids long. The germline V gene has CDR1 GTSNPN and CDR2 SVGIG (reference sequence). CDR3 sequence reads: CAWSVPGRGMGNQPQHF. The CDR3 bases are TGTGCCTGGAGTGTCCCTGGCAGGGGCATGGGAAATCAGCCCCAGCATTTT.

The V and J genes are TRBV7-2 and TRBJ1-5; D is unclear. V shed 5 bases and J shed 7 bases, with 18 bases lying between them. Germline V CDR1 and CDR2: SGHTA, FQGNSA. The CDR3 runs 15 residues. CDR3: CASSPSRGAGQPQHF. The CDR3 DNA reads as TGTGCCAGCAGCCCAAGTCGGGGTGCGGGGCAGCCCCAGCATTTT. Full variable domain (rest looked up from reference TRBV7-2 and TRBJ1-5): GAGVSQSPSNKVTEKGKDVELRCDPISGHTALYWYRQSLGQGLEFLIYFQGNSAPDKSGLPSDRFSAERTGGSVSTLTIQRTQQEDSAVYLCASSPSRGAGQPQHFGDGTRLSIL.

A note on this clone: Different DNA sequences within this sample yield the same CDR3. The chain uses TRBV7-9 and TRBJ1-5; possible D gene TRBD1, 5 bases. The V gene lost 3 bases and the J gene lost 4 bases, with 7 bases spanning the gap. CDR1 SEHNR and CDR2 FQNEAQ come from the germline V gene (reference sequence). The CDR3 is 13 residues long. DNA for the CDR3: TGTGCCAGCAGCTTCGAGGGGAATCAGCCCCAGCATTTT. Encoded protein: CASSFEGNQPQHF. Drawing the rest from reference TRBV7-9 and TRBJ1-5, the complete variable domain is DTGVSQNPRHKITKRGQNVTFRCDPISEHNRLYWYRQTLGQGPEFLTYFQNEAQLEKSRLLSDRFSAERPKGSFSTLEIQRTEQGDSAMYLCASSFEGNQPQHFGDGTRLSIL.

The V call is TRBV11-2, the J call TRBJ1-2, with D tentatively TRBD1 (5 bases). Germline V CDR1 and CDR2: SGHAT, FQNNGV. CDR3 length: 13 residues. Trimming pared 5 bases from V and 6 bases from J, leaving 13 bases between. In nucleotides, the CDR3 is TGTGCCAGCAGCGTATCGGGGGGGGATGGCTACACCTTC. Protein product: CASSVSGGDGYTF.

The CDR3 DNA reads as TGCGCCAGCAGCTTGGAAGGGGTGGAAGGAAACACCATATATTTT. Amino acid sequence: CASSLEGVEGNTIYF. The chain links TRBV5-1 to TRBJ1-3; the D gene is possibly TRBD1 (5 bases). CDR1 SGHRS and CDR2 YFSETQ come from the germline V gene. The CDR3 length is 15 residues. V lost 0 bases and J lost 4, with 11 bases in between. The full variable domain, rest sourced from reference TRBV5-1 and TRBJ1-3, is KAGVTQTPRYLIKTRGQQVTLSCSPISGHRSVSWYQQTPGQGLQFLFEYFSETQRNKGNFPGRFSGRQFSNSRSEMNVSTLELGDSALYLCASSLEGVEGNTIYFGEGSWLTVV.

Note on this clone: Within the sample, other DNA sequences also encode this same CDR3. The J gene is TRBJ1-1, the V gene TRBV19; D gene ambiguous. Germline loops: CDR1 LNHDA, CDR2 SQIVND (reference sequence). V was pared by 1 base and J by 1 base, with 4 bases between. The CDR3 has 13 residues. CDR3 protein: CASSIGANTEAFF. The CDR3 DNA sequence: TGTGCCAGTAGTATAGGAGCGAACACTGAAGCTTTCTTT.

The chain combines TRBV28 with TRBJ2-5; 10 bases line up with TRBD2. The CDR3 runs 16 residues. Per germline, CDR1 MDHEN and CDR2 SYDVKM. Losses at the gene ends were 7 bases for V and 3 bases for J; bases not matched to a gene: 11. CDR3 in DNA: TGTGCCAGCACCCGCCTTAGCGGGGGGTTGGAAGAGACCCAGTACTTC. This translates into CASTRLSGGLEETQYF.

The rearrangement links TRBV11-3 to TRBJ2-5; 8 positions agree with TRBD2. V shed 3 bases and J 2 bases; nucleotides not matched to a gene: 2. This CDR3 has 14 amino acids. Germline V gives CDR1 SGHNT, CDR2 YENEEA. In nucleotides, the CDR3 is TGTGCCAGCAGCTTGTCTAGCGGGCAAGAGACCCAGTACTTC. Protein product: CASSLSSGQETQYF.